This TCR beta chain was sequenced for a study of graft-versus-host responses after intestinal transplantation. Study-wide context: Among the recipients, all got anti-thymocyte globulin induction and then tacrolimus and steroids for approximately 3 years.

Investigators plated some 200,000 CFSE-labeled responder cells together with some 200,000 irradiated stimulator cells labeled with violet dye. Post-reaction, proliferating CD3+CD4+ and CD3+CD8+ responders (CFSE-low) were sorted. Study-level points and caveats: Allografts of patients with graft-donor T cell macrochimerism showed high graft-versus-host to host-versus-graft clone ratios.

Profiling relied on immunoSEQ multiplex PCR, and the TCRdb table lists in-frame clones only, not all of them. The sample contains more than 12,000 clones, almost 30% of which appear only once. The source is a human patient who received an intestinal transplant. This specimen consisted of alloreactive CD4+ T cells from a mixed lymphocyte reaction culture, obtained before intestinal transplant. As for subset: CFSE-low proliferating T cells sorted from approximately 6-day pre-transplant mixed lymphocyte reaction (GvH or HvG direction).

The DNA of the CDR3 is TGTGCCAGCAGGCTAGCGGGAGAAATGGTGTACTTC. This encodes CASRLAGEMVYF. The chain is built from TRBV2 and TRBJ2-5, with 10 bases that match TRBD2. With V trimmed by 6 bases and J by 13 bases, 8 bases remained unmatched. The CDR3 extends over 12 amino acids. Germline CDR1 SNHLY, CDR2 FYNNEI.